Each of the 11 T cell receptor beta chains below was sequenced from the same sample in a study of blood T cell repertoires in COVID-19. The repertoire was sequenced with immunoSEQ multiplex PCR; TCRdb's copy has only in-frame clones and lacks some. The sample comprises roughly 100,000 clones, about 85% of which are singletons, and 3.1% rests with the top ten. Source material: peripheral blood. The receptors come from a man aged 45-60 years in a cohort sampled during active COVID-19.

V and J are TRBV28 and TRBJ1-1; D is uncertain. The CDR3 runs to 14 residues. In germline, CDR1 is MDHEN, CDR2 SYDVKM. V dropped 3 bases and J dropped 1 base, with 9 bases sitting between them. CDR3 amino acids: CASSLRQRNTEAFF. The DNA of the CDR3 is TGTGCCAGCAGTTTGAGGCAGCGGAACACTGAAGCTTTCTTT.

The chain couples TRBV7-3 to TRBJ2-1; tentative D call: TRBD2 (6 bases). Germline-derived CDR1 and CDR2 are SGHTA and FQGTGA. CDR3 size: 13 residues. The germline V and J ends were trimmed by 5 bases and 3 bases, with 8 bases remaining between them. CDR3 nucleotide sequence: TGTGCCAGCAGCATGGACTACTACAATGAGCAGTTCTTC. It yields the protein CASSMDYYNEQFF.

The chain joins TRBV5-4 to TRBJ2-1; possible D gene TRBD1, 5 bases. Germline V gives CDR1 SGHNT, CDR2 YYREEE (reference sequence). The CDR3 is 15 amino acids. V was trimmed by 0 bases and J by 6 bases, leaving 13 bases between them. CDR3: CASSLGGVSPNEQFF. The CDR3 DNA follows: TGTGCCAGCAGCTTGGGGGGCGTCAGTCCCAATGAGCAGTTCTTC. The variable domain in full, with the rest retrieved from reference TRBV5-4 and TRBJ2-1, is ETGVTQSPTHLIKTRGQQVTLRCSSQSGHNTVSWYQQALGQGPQFIFQYYREEENGRGNFPPRFSGLQFPNYSSELNVNALELDDSALYLCASSLGGVSPNEQFFGPGTRLTVL.

The V call is TRBV24-1, the J call TRBJ2-5; 8 bases line up with TRBD2. J lost 7 bases, V lost 5 bases, and 2 bases had no gene match. Germline CDR1 is KGHDR and CDR2 is SFDVKD. CDR3 length: 12 residues. This CDR3 is CATSASGGTQYF. For the CDR3, the DNA is TGTGCCACCAGTGCCAGCGGGGGGACCCAGTACTTC.

V gene TRBV28 combines with J gene TRBJ1-1; tentatively, D is TRBD1 (5 bases). V lost 10 bases and J lost 1, with 16 bases in between. CDR1 MDHEN and CDR2 SYDVKM come from the germline V gene. The CDR3 totals 14 residues. DNA for the CDR3: TGTGCCATCGCGGGGGGGAGCCGGAACACTGAAGCTTTCTTT. The encoded protein is CAIAGGSRNTEAFF.

CDR3 protein: CASIRGAREADTQYF. As DNA, the CDR3 is TGTGCCAGCATACGGGGTGCACGAGAGGCAGATACGCAGTATTTT. The chain combines TRBV7-2 with TRBJ2-3, with a weak D call TRBD2 (5 bases). Trimming cost V 7 bases and J 4 bases, with 18 bases left between them. CDR1 and CDR2 from the germline V gene are SGHTA and FQGNSA. CDR3 length equals 15 residues.

The genes are TRBV6-5 and TRBJ2-3; D possibly corresponds to TRBD1 (8 bases). The CDR3 consists of 15 residues. Deletions cut 4 bases from V and 4 bases from J, with 15 bases between. From germline, CDR1 is MNHEY and CDR2 SVGAGI. The CDR3 loop reads CASSLDRGGADTQYF. CDR3 in DNA: TGTGCCAGCAGTTTAGACAGGGGAGGGGCAGATACGCAGTATTTT.

The gene calls are TRBV10-1 and TRBJ1-1; a possible D gene is TRBD1 (6 bases). From germline, CDR1 is WNHNN and CDR2 SYGVQD (reference sequence). The CDR3 totals 13 residues. Trimming left V 7 bases short and J 2 bases short, with 11 bases between. The CDR3 bases are TGCGCCAGCACCGCCGGGACAAACACTGAAGCTTTCTTT. Encoded protein: CASTAGTNTEAFF.

The chain employs TRBV4-1 and TRBJ1-6, with 8 bases matching TRBD1. The V gene's germline CDR1 is MGHRA and CDR2 YSYEKL. This CDR3 is built from 14 residues. V trimming: 1 base; J trimming: 10 bases; junction bases outside the gene matches: 3. CDR3: CASSQAGTGSPLHF. The CDR3, as DNA: TGCGCCAGCAGCCAAGCCGGGACAGGCTCACCCCTCCACTTT.

The chain employs TRBV24-1 and TRBJ2-5; D perhaps matches TRBD2 (5 bases). Trimming removed 1 base at V and 3 bases at J, with 14 bases between. The CDR3 is 16 amino acids. Germline V gene lookup returns CDR1 KGHDR and CDR2 SFDVKD. The CDR3 DNA is TGTGCCACCAGTGATTTCGGGGTAGGTTCGGAAGAGACCCAGTACTTC. Translation: CATSDFGVGSEETQYF.

V usage is TRBV19 and J usage is TRBJ2-2; D not certain. This CDR3 comprises 14 residues. Trimming cost V 2 bases and J 6 bases, with 10 bases left between them. Per the germline V gene, CDR1 is LNHDA and CDR2 is SQIVND (reference sequence). The CDR3 DNA reads as TGTGCCAGTAGTATATCTCGACTGGCCGGGGAGCTGTTTTTT. Translating gives CASSISRLAGELFF.